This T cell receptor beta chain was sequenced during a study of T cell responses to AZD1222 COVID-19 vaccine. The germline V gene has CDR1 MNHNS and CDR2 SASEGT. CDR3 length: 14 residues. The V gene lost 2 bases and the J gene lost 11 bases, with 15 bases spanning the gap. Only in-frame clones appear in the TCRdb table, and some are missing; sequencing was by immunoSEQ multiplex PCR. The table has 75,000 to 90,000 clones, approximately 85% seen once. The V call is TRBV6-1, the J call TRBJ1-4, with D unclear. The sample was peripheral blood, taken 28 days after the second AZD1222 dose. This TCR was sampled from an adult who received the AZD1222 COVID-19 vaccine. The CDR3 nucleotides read TGTGCCAGCAGTGAACGCTGGGTGGCGGGGAAACTGTTTTTT. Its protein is CASSERWVAGKLFF.